One sample yielded the 29 T cell receptor beta chains listed below, sequenced in a study of human T cells and chemical hapten exposure. MiXCR, run by TCRdb on the RACE reads, gives a single entry per CDR3 protein. The sample consists of about 160,000 distinct CDR3 sequences, around a quarter of them appearing once. Time point of the sample: patch test 3, about 24 weeks after DPC sensitization. Treatment of the sample: therapeutic diphenylcyclopropenone sensitization with weekly scalp DPC. This specimen consisted of whole blood, obtained in connection with sensitization to the hapten diphenylcyclopropenone (DPC). These receptors came from a woman aged 18-29 years with alopecia areata. Some clones in this sample may be carry-over from other donors' samples.

The J gene is TRBJ1-1, the V gene TRBV4-1; no reliable D call. The CDR3 contains 13 residues. Germline V CDR1 and CDR2: MGHRA, YSYEKL. V was trimmed by 8 bases and J by 4 bases, leaving 14 bases between them. CDR3 loop: CASYTQKGTEAFF. As DNA, the CDR3 is TGCGCCAGCTATACCCAGAAAGGCACTGAAGCTTTCTTT.

The rearrangement uses TRBV20-1 and TRBJ2-7, with 7 bases that match TRBD2. Losses at the gene ends were 6 bases for V and 6 bases for J; bases not matched to a gene: 17. The CDR3 loop spans 15 amino acids. The germline V gene encodes CDR1 DFQATT and CDR2 SNEGSKA (reference sequence). The CDR3 nucleotides are TGCAGTGCGCCCGACCGGGACCGGGGGGTTCGCGAGCAGTACTTC. Encoded protein: CSAPDRDRGVREQYF.

The chain recombines TRBV7-9 with TRBJ2-7, with 8 positions matching TRBD1. Germline loops: CDR1 SEHNR, CDR2 FQNEAQ (reference sequence). The CDR3 has 15 residues. Unmatched junction bases numbered 8, after V lost 5 bases and J lost 2 bases. CDR3 DNA sequence: TGTGCCAGCAGCATTGCGGGACAGGCGACCTACGAGCAGTACTTC. Translation gives CASSIAGQATYEQYF.

The chain links TRBV20-1 to TRBJ2-3; perhaps D is TRBD1 or TRBD2 (7 bases each). With 5 bases removed from V and 3 bases from J, the gap between germline ends came to 15 bases. This CDR3 contains 14 residues. CDR1 is DFQATT, CDR2 SNEGSKA, per germline (reference sequence). The CDR3 here is CSARRQGGTDTQYF. In DNA, the CDR3 is TGCAGTGCTCGTAGACAGGGAGGGACAGATACGCAGTATTTT.

Only a few counts were recorded for this clonotype. The rearrangement links TRBV27 to TRBJ2-5, with 10 bases identical to TRBD2. Trimming took 5 bases from V and 5 from J; bases not matched to a gene: 5. Germline V gene lookup returns CDR1 MNHEY and CDR2 SMNVEV (reference sequence). This CDR3 has 14 residues. The CDR3 DNA reads as TGTGCCAGCAGTCGGGGACTAGCGACTGAGACCCAGTACTTC. Its translation: CASSRGLATETQYF.

The CDR3 DNA sequence: TGTGCCAGCTCACCGGGACAGCGTTCGAACACTGAAGCTTTCTTT. Its translation: CASSPGQRSNTEAFF. The J gene is TRBJ1-1, the V gene TRBV18, with TRBD1 matching 7 bases. The germline CDR1 and CDR2 sequences are KGHSH and LQKENI. This CDR3 has 15 amino acids. V trimming: 3 bases; J trimming: 1 base; junction bases outside the gene matches: 5.

In DNA, the CDR3 is TGTGCCAGCAGCCAACTAGCGGGGGGGCCCCGCGAGCAGTTCTTC. Translating gives CASSQLAGGPREQFF. The rearrangement links TRBV14 to TRBJ2-1, with 12 bases matching TRBD2. Germline trimming cut 2 bases from V and 10 bases from J; bases unmatched to any gene: 6. The CDR3 runs to 15 residues. CDR1 and CDR2 (germline): SGHDN, FVKESK.

The genes are TRBV29-1 and TRBJ1-4; D call uncertain. V was cut by 4 bases and J by 8 bases, with 14 bases left in between. CDR1 and CDR2 from the germline V gene are SQVTM and ANQGSEA. The CDR3 loop spans 13 amino acids. CDR3 nucleotide sequence: TGCAGCGTTGCGGTTCCTCAAGGGGAAAAACTGTTTTTT. Translation gives CSVAVPQGEKLFF.

The gene calls are TRBV6-1 and TRBJ1-4, with a possible D match to TRBD1 (5 bases). The germline V gene has CDR1 MNHNS and CDR2 SASEGT. The CDR3 covers 16 residues. V was clipped by 3 bases and J by 7 bases, with 18 bases between them. The CDR3 spells CASSDRVGTGGEKLFF. The CDR3 DNA reads as TGTGCCAGCAGTGATAGAGTAGGGACCGGGGGTGAAAAACTGTTTTTT.

This clonotype was seen ten or more times. The V and J genes are TRBV6-2 or TRBV6-3 and TRBJ1-2; D not resolved. Trimming shortened V by 6 bases and J by 4 bases, and 12 bases separated the two germline ends. The CDR3 runs 13 residues. CDR1 is MNHEY and CDR2 is SVGEGT in the germline V gene. The CDR3 DNA sequence: TGTGCCAGCAGAGATACAGCATCCTATGGCTACACCTTC. It encodes CASRDTASYGYTF.

The rearrangement uses TRBV5-4 and TRBJ2-1, with 7 bases lining up with TRBD2. CDR3 length equals 16 residues. Unmatched junction bases numbered 12, after V lost 4 bases and J lost 5 bases. Germline values: CDR1 SGHNT, CDR2 YYREEE (reference sequence). The CDR3 nucleotides are TGTGCCAGCAGCCCGGCCGGACTAGGGATAGACAATGAGCAGTTCTTC. Translation gives CASSPAGLGIDNEQFF.

This sequence joins TRBV7-8 and TRBJ2-1; TRBD1 matches 8 bases. Trimming removed 5 bases from V and 3 bases from J; junction bases left unmatched: 6. The CDR3 spans 15 residues. Germline lookup yields CDR1 SGHVS and CDR2 FQNEAQ. The CDR3 sequence is CASSGRDRNYNEQFF. In nucleotides, the CDR3 is TGTGCCAGCAGCGGCCGGGACAGGAACTACAATGAGCAGTTCTTC.

Turning to this clonotype: One end of the junction varies from germline; a read error may be responsible. The CDR3 coding sequence is TGTGCCAGCAGTTACGAGGGGGCGCGTATCTATGGCTACATCTTC. Translated, it gives CASSYEGARIYGYIF. The rearrangement joins TRBV6-2 or TRBV6-3 to TRBJ1-2; 7 bases fit TRBD1. The CDR3 runs 15 residues. Germline V gene data show CDR1 as MNHEY and CDR2 as SVGEGT.

This clonotype was counted ten times or more. The gene calls are TRBV28 and TRBJ2-7; D is ambiguous. The ends were cut back, 2 bases at V and 7 bases at J, with 12 bases in the middle. CDR1 MDHEN and CDR2 SYDVKM come from the germline V gene. This CDR3 has 13 residues. CDR3 residues: CASSLGRRVEQYF. CDR3 DNA sequence: TGTGCCAGCAGTTTAGGCCGGCGAGTGGAGCAGTACTTC.

This clonotype turned up a few times. One end of the junction fails to match germline, which may point to a read error. The CDR3 DNA sequence: TGCAGCGTCGAAGGGGACACTCTAGTCACCTCCTACAATGAGCAGTTCTTC. Amino acid sequence: CSVEGDTLVTSYNEQFF. The V call is TRBV29-1, the J call TRBJ2-1; perhaps TRBD1 as D (6 bases). Germline-derived CDR1 and CDR2 are SQVTM and ANQGSEA. This CDR3 has 17 residues.

The gene calls are TRBV28 and TRBJ2-2; 12 bases line up with TRBD2. The V segment lost 6 bases and the J segment 4 bases; nucleotides outside the gene matches: 6. The CDR3 totals 16 residues. In germline, CDR1 is MDHEN, CDR2 SYDVKM. The CDR3 reads CASRRTSGMLTGELFF. The CDR3 nucleotides are TGTGCCAGCAGAAGGACTAGCGGGATGCTCACCGGGGAGCTGTTTTTT.

V is TRBV29-1 and J is TRBJ2-3, with D perhaps TRBD2 (5 bases). V was clipped by 4 bases and J by 6 bases, with 14 bases between them. Germline CDR1 SQVTM, CDR2 ANQGSEA. The CDR3 is 13 amino acids. CDR3 region: CSVGGGLADTQYF. The CDR3 nucleotides are TGCAGCGTTGGAGGAGGACTGGCTGATACGCAGTATTTT.

This clonotype was recorded a few times. The chain uses TRBV9 and TRBJ2-1; 14 bases fit TRBD2. The CDR3 contains 19 residues. Germline values: CDR1 SGDLS, CDR2 YYNGEE. J gave up 0 bases and V 0 bases, and 5 bases lay outside the gene matches. The CDR3 reads CASSVVGTSGGGSYNEQFF. Written as DNA, the CDR3 is TGTGCCAGCAGCGTAGTTGGGACTAGCGGGGGCGGCTCCTACAATGAGCAGTTCTTC.

The sample holds a few counts of this clonotype. The chain combines TRBV3-1 with TRBJ1-6; tentatively, D is TRBD1 (6 bases). CDR1 is LGHDT and CDR2 is YNNKEL in the germline V gene (reference sequence). The CDR3 is 15 residues long. Trimming shortened V by 1 base and J by 10 bases, and 14 bases separated the two germline ends. The CDR3 DNA reads as TGTGCCAGCAGCCAAGTTGGGGGGGCAGAATCACCCCTCCACTTT. This gives the protein CASSQVGGAESPLHF.

This clonotype appeared a few times. The chain has TRBV7-2 and TRBJ2-1; 9 positions agree with TRBD2. The CDR3 is made up of 20 amino acids. V lost 4 bases to trimming and J lost 4 bases; unmatched junction nucleotides: 20. Germline assignment: CDR1 SGHTA and CDR2 FQGNSA. The CDR3 DNA follows: TGTGCCAGCAGCTCCCCAAGGCGACCGGCCTTAGCGGGAGTATACAATGAGCAGTTCTTC. The encoded protein is CASSSPRRPALAGVYNEQFF.

This clonotype was detected a few times. The chain is built from TRBV7-2 and TRBJ1-4; TRBD1 matches at 7 bases. Losses at the gene ends were 1 base for V and 8 bases for J; bases not matched to a gene: 4. Germline V lookup: CDR1 SGHTA, CDR2 FQGNSA. The CDR3 is 14 residues long. CDR3 in DNA: TGTGCCAGCAGCTTAGTGCCCAGGGGGGAAAAACTGTTTTTT. This gives the protein CASSLVPRGEKLFF.

This clonotype has only a few counts. The rearrangement joins TRBV6-2 or TRBV6-3 to TRBJ2-2, with D tentatively TRBD1 (6 bases). Germline lookup yields CDR1 MNHEY and CDR2 SVGEGT. The V and J ends lost 7 bases and 6 bases respectively, with 15 bases between them. The CDR3 contains 14 residues. CDR3 sequence: CASNKGDVAGELFF. As DNA, the CDR3 is TGTGCCAGCAATAAGGGGGATGTTGCCGGGGAGCTGTTTTTT.

This clonotype was found a few times. The V call is TRBV5-5, the J call TRBJ2-2; D call uncertain. This CDR3 has 13 residues. The V gene lost 1 base and the J gene lost 6 bases, with 7 bases spanning the gap. Germline V lookup: CDR1 SGHKS, CDR2 YYEKEE (reference sequence). The CDR3 DNA sequence: TGTGCCAGCAGCTTGAGGAGCCCCGGGGAGCTGTTTTTT. Translating it yields CASSLRSPGELFF.

The chain is built from TRBV14 and TRBJ2-2; weak D call: TRBD2 (7 bases). The germline gives CDR1 SGHDN, CDR2 FVKESK. The CDR3 runs to 19 residues. V was trimmed by 1 base and J by 1 base, leaving 19 bases between them. In DNA form, the CDR3 reads TGTGCCAGCAGCCAAGGGGGAGGGGCAGGGGCGCTGAACACCGGGGAGCTGTTTTTT. This gives the protein CASSQGGGAGALNTGELFF.

V and J are TRBV27 and TRBJ2-7; TRBD2 aligns across 13 bases. Germline V gives CDR1 MNHEY, CDR2 SMNVEV (reference sequence). Trimming took 6 bases from V and 9 from J; bases not matched to a gene: 8. The CDR3 extends over 14 amino acids. Here the CDR3 reads CASRPLAGGPGQYF. The CDR3 nucleotides read TGTGCCAGCAGACCACTAGCGGGAGGGCCGGGGCAGTACTTC.

The V gene is TRBV19, the J gene TRBJ2-1; tentative D call: TRBD2 (6 bases). Germline-derived CDR1 and CDR2 are LNHDA and SQIVND (reference sequence). The CDR3 loop spans 13 amino acids. The V and J ends lost 5 bases and 7 bases respectively, with 12 bases between them. CDR3 in DNA: TGTGCCAGTAGTTGGGGGACTCTTAATGAGCAGTTCTTC. Translating gives CASSWGTLNEQFF.

This rearrangement joins TRBV7-2 to TRBJ2-7, with D possibly TRBD2 on 6 matching bases. V lost 6 bases, J lost 2 bases, and 17 bases lay in between. Germline V gene lookup returns CDR1 SGHTA and CDR2 FQGNSA. This CDR3 contains 15 residues. The CDR3 here is CASSRLDGRPYEQYF. CDR3 in DNA: TGTGCCAGCAGTCGACTAGATGGTCGCCCCTACGAGCAGTACTTC.

The chain links TRBV6-5 to TRBJ2-7; 7 bases line up with TRBD2. The CDR3 loop spans 12 amino acids. In germline, CDR1 is MNHEY, CDR2 SVGAGI. Trimming at V came to 2 bases and at J to 6 bases, leaving 1 base not matched to a gene. The CDR3 coding sequence is TGTGCCAGCAGTTACGGGGGGGGCGAGCAGTACTTC. Its protein is CASSYGGGEQYF.

The rearrangement joins TRBV29-1 to TRBJ2-7; TRBD1 agrees at 9 bases. This CDR3 has 13 amino acids. The V gene end was trimmed by 4 bases and the J gene end by 6 bases; junction bases not matched to a gene: 7. Per germline, CDR1 SQVTM and CDR2 ANQGSEA. The CDR3 reads CSVVETGGTEQYF. The DNA of the CDR3 is TGCAGCGTTGTCGAGACAGGGGGAACCGAGCAGTACTTC.